This T cell receptor beta chain was sequenced during a study of CD8 T cells in Susac syndrome. Study-level findings and limits: The study conceded that relatively few individuals underwent its TCR sequencing and HLA analysis.

Of note for this clonotype: Its antigen is still unknown.

This CDR3 contains 16 residues. Germline V gene data show CDR1 as LGHDT and CDR2 as YNNKEL (reference sequence). After removal of 1 base from V and 5 bases from J, the junction contained 5 bases not matched to a gene. The multiple sclerosis controls were treatment-naive patients, and their relapsing-remitting disease was stable or active. TEMRA cells were FACS-enriched, and CD8+ and CD4+ T cells were isolated negatively. Random hexamers were used to reverse transcribe roughly 0.45 to 1 ug of RNA. Across 54 Vbeta and 13 Jbeta, TCR beta CDR3 was amplified with immunoSEQ multiplex PCR. TCRdb analysed the immunoSEQ multiplex PCR reads with MiXCR anew, one entry per CDR3 protein. The sample has about 250,000 distinct CDR3 sequences, around 95% seen once.

This TCR was recovered from a human donor with multiple sclerosis. The sequenced sample was CD4+ T cells from PBMCs. This rearrangement joins TRBV3-1 to TRBJ2-2; 9 bases are a match to TRBD1. The CDR3 DNA sequence: TGTGCCAGCAGCCAAGGGGACAGGGTTGTGACCGGGGAGCTGTTTTTT. Translating it yields CASSQGDRVVTGELFF.